The clone carrying this T cell receptor (beta chain) was counted ten times or more. The antigen is undetermined. Via MiXCR, TCRdb re-called the 5' RACE reads, giving one row per CDR3 protein. The sample records approximately 21,000 distinct CDR3 sequences, about 4.3% being singletons. Time point denoted: sample taken at primary tumor resection. The donors comprised some 78 untreated early-stage non-small cell lung cancer patients. Whole RNA was taken from tumor, nontumor lung or frozen PBMC; it was then sequenced unsorted. The record originates from a study of spatial heterogeneity in lung cancer. Findings of the study overall: Within tumors, counts of expanded alpha and beta TCRs tracked tumor mutation counts. Beta chains had roughly 14% coverage of tumor T cells, and alpha chains had around 7%.

This TCR was sampled from a male donor with early-stage non-small cell lung cancer. The sample in question was lung tumor tissue, obtained at surgery.

CDR3 protein: CASSTGGQETQYF. The CDR3 DNA is TGCGCCAGCAGCACGGGGGGGCAAGAGACCCAGTACTTC. This chain uses TRBV5-1 with TRBJ2-5; 8 nucleotides line up with TRBD2. The V and J ends lost 4 bases and 2 bases, in that order; junction bases with no gene match: 1. The CDR3 covers 13 residues. In germline, CDR1 is SGHRS, CDR2 YFSETQ.